This TCR beta chain was observed in a study of blood T cell repertoires in COVID-19. On the study more broadly: Samples of COVID-19 (acute and convalescent) were obtained from the United States, Italy and Spain. Sources were T cells, B-cell-depleted T cells, or PBMCs; the material itself was cDNA or gDNA.

Original data processing: Amplification with reference gene primers provided the estimates of nucleated cell counts. Method: immunoSEQ multiplex PCR; TCRdb's copy keeps in-frame clones and lacks some. The DNA was the basis for D and trimming; V, J and clone size are from that table. The data show about 210,000 clones, with around nine tenths seen just once and over 2.5% held by the top ten. The V end was cut by 6 bases, the J end by 4 bases, with 15 bases between. CDR1 and CDR2 from the germline V gene are MNHEY and SVGAGI. The CDR3 is made up of 14 amino acids. The chain employs TRBV6-5 and TRBJ1-1, with D tentatively TRBD1 (5 bases). The sample was peripheral blood. This sequence was found in a man in his sixties with acute or convalescent COVID-19. CDR3 residues: CASSGGVLGTEAFF. CDR3 nucleotides: TGTGCCAGCAGCGGGGGGGTGTTAGGCACTGAAGCTTTCTTT.